This T cell receptor beta chain comes out of a study of neurological immune-mediated disorders. Study-level points and caveats: The most TCR clonal expansion was seen in HTLV-1-associated myelopathy, whereas the least was seen in multiple sclerosis, below the level in healthy controls. Private repertoires in all groups were suggested by the absence of shared CDR3 amino acid sequences among expanded clones across subjects.

Comments on this clonotype: The antigen is not known. The junction departs from germline at one end; a sequencing error may be responsible.

The CDR3 has 11 amino acids. Germline CDR1 SGHRS, CDR2 YFSETQ. Template-switch 5'RACE cDNA synthesis added a 10-nucleotide unique molecular identifier. TCRdb used MiXCR to reprocess the 5' RACE reads, holding one entry per CDR3 protein. This table holds 18,000 or so distinct CDR3 sequences, roughly 15% found once. The sequence came from a woman aged 60 to 75 with HTLV-1-associated myelopathy (HAM/TSP). The sequenced material came from CD4+ T cells from blood. The chain employs TRBV5-1 and TRBJ2-1; D is undetermined. For the CDR3, the DNA is TGTGCCAGCAGCGTTGCTTATGAGAAGTTCTTC. This translates into CASSVAYEKFF.